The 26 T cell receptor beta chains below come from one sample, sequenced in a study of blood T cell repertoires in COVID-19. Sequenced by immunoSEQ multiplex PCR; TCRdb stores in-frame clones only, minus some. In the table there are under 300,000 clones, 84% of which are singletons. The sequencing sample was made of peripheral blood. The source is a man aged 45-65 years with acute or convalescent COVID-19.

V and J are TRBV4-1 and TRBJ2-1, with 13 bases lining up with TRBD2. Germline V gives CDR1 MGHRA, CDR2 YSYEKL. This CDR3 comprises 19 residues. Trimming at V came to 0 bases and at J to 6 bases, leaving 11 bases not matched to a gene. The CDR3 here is CASSQDLAAGTSGANEQFF. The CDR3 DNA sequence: TGCGCCAGCAGCCAAGATCTAGCCGCCGGGACTAGCGGGGCCAATGAGCAGTTCTTC.

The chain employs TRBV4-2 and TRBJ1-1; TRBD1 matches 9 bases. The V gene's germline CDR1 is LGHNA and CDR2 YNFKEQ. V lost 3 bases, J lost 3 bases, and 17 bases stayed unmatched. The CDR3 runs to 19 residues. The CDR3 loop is CASSHETGGGWSSDTEAFF. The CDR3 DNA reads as TGTGCCAGCAGCCATGAAACAGGGGGCGGATGGTCGTCTGACACTGAAGCTTTCTTT.

The DNA of the CDR3 is TGCGCCAGCAGTCAATTGGGTAACCTGGTTGGGTGGGCAGGTCAGACAGATACGCAGTATTTT. Translated: CASSQLGNLVGWAGQTDTQYF. The genes are TRBV23-1 and TRBJ2-3; no firm D call. TRBV23-1 is an open reading frame, and its role is uncertain. V was shortened by 1 base and J by 3 bases, with 29 bases between the two germline ends. The CDR3 has 21 residues.

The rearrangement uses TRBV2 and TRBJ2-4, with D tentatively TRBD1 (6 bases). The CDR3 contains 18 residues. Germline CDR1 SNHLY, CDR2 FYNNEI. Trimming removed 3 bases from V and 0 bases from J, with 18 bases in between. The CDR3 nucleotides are TGTGCCAGCAGTGAGACTCAATGGACAGACTTAGCCAAAAACATTCAGTACTTC. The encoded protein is CASSETQWTDLAKNIQYF.

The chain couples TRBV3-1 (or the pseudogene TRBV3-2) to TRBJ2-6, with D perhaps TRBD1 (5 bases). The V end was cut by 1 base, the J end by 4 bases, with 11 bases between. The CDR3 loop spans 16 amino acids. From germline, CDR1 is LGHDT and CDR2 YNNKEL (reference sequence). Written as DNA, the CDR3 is TGTGCCAGCAGCCAAGTCGCTGGGGCCGGGGCCAACGTCCTGACTTTC. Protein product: CASSQVAGAGANVLTF.

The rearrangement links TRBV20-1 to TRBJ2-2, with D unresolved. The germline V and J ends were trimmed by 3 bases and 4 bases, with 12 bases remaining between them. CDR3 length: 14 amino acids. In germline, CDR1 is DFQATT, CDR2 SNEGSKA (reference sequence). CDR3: CSASPLTFTGELFF. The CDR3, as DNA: TGCAGTGCTAGTCCTCTGACTTTCACCGGGGAGCTGTTTTTT.

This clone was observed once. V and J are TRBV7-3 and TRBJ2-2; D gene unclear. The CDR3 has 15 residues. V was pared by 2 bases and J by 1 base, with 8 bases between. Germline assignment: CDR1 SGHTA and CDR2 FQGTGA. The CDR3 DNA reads TGTGCCAGCAGCTTAGGGCCCGAGAACACCGGGGAGCTGTTTTTT. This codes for CASSLGPENTGELFF.

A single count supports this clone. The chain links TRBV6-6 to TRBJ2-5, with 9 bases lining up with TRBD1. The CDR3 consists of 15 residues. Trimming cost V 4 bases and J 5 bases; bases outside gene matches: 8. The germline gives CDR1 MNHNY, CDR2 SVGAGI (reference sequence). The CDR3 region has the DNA TGTGCCAGCAGTTTGGGACAGGGAGGATGGGAGACCCAGTACTTC. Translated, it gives CASSLGQGGWETQYF.

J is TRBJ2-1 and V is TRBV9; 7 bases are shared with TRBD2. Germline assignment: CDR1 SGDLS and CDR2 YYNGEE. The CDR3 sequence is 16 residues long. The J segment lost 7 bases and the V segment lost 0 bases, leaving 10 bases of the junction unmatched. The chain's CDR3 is CASSVGSSGGMNEQFF. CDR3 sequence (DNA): TGTGCCAGCAGCGTAGGTTCTAGCGGAGGAATGAATGAGCAGTTCTTC.

The CDR3 loop is CASSYSRFLDEQYF. The DNA for the CDR3 is TGTGCCAGCAGTTACTCCAGGTTTTTGGACGAGCAGTACTTC. The rearrangement joins TRBV6-5 to TRBJ2-7, with D uncertain. The germline V gene encodes CDR1 MNHEY and CDR2 SVGAGI. The length of the CDR3 is 14 residues. Deletions cut 0 bases from V and 5 bases from J, with 11 bases between.

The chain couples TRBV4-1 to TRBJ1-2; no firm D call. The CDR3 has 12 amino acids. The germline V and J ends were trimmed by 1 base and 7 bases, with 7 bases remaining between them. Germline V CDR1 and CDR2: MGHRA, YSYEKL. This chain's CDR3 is CASSQVGVGYTF. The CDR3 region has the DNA TGCGCCAGCAGCCAAGTCGGAGTTGGCTACACCTTC.

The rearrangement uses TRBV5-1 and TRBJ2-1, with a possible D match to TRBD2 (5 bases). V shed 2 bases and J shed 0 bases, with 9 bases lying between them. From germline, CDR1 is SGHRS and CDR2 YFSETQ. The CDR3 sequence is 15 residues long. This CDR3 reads CASSFEGSSYNEQFF. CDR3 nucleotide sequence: TGCGCCAGCAGCTTTGAGGGTAGCTCCTACAATGAGCAGTTCTTC.

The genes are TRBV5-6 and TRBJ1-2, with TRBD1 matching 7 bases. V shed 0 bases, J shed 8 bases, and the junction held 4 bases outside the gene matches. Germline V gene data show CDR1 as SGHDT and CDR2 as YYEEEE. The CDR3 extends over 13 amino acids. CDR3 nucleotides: TGTGCCAGCAGCTTGGCACAGGGGTTGGGCTACACCTTC. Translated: CASSLAQGLGYTF. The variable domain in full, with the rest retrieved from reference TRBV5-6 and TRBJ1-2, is DAGVTQSPTHLIKTRGQQVTLRCSPKSGHDTVSWYQQALGQGPQFIFQYYEEEERQRGNFPDRFSGHQFPNYSSELNVNALLLGDSALYLCASSLAQGLGYTFGSGTRLTVV.

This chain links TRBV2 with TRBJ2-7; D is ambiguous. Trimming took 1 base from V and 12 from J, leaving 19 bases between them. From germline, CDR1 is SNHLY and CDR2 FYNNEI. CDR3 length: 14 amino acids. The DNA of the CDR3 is TGTGCCAGCAGTGAAGAACGGCTCCCTAGGAGTGGGTACTTC. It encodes CASSEERLPRSGYF.

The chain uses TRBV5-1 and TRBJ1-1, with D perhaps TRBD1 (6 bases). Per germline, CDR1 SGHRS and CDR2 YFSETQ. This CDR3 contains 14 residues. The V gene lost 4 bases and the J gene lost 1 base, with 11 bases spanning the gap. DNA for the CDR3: TGCGCCAGCAGCCCAGGGACAACGAACACTGAAGCTTTCTTT. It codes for CASSPGTTNTEAFF.

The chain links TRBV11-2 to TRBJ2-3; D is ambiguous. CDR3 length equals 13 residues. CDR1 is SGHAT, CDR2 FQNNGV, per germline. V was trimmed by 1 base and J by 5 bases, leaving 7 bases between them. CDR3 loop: CASSLVSGDTQYF. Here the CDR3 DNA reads TGTGCCAGCAGCTTAGTGTCGGGAGATACGCAGTATTTT.

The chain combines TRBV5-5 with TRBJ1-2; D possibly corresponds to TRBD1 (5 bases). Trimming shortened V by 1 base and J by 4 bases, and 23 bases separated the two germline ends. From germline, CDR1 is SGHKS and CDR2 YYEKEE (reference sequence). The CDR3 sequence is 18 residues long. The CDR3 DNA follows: TGTGCCAGCAGCTTGTCATCGAGAACCTGGGGGGTCGGCTATGGCTACACCTTC. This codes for CASSLSSRTWGVGYGYTF.

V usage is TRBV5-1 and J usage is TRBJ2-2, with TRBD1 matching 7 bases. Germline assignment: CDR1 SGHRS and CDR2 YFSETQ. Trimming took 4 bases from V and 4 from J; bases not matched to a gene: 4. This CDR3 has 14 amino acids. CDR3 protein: CASSGTGVTGELFF. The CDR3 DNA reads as TGCGCCAGCAGCGGAACAGGGGTCACCGGGGAGCTGTTTTTT.

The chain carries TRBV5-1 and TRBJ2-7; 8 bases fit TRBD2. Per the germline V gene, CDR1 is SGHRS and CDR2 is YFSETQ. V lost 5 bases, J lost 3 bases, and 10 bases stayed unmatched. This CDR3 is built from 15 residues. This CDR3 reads CASSPPLAGIYEQYF. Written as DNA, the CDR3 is TGCGCCAGCAGTCCCCCCCTAGCGGGTATCTACGAGCAGTACTTC.

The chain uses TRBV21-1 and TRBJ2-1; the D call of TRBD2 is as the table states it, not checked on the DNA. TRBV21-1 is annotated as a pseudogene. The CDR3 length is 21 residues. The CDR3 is CASSKGSCRGTSGGDHNEQFF. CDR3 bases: TGTGCCAGCAGCAAAGGAAGTTGCAGGGGCACTAGCGGGGGGGATCACAATGAGCAGTTCTTC.

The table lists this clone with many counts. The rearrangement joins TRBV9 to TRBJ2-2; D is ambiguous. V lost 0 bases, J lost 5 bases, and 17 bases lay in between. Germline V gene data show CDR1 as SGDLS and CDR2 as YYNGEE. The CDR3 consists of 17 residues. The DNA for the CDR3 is TGTGCCAGCAGCGTAGGGTCACTCGTCCGGTATACCGGGGAGCTGTTTTTT. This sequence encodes CASSVGSLVRYTGELFF.

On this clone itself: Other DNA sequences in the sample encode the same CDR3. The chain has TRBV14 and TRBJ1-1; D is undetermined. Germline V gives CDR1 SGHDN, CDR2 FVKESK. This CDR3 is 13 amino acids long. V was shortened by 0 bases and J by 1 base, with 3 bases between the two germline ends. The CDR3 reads CASSQDRNTEAFF. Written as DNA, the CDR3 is TGTGCCAGCAGCCAAGATCGGAACACTGAAGCTTTCTTT.

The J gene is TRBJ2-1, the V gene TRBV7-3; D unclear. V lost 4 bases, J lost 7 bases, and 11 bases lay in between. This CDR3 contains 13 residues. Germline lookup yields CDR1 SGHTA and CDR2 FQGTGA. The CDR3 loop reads CASSSAPINEQFF. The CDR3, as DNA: TGTGCCAGCAGCTCCGCACCTATTAATGAGCAGTTCTTC.

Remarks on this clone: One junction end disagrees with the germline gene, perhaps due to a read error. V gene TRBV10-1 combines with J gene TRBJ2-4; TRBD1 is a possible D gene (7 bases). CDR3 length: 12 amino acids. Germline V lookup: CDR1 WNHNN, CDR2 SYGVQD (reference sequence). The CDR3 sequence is CATPPPGAGGSF. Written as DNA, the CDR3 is TGCGCCACCCCACCACCCGGTGCAGGGGGGAGCTTC.

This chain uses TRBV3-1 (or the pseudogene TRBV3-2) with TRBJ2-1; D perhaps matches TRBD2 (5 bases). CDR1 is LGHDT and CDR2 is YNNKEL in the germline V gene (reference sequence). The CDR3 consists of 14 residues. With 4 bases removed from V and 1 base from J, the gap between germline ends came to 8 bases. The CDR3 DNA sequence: TGTGCCAGCAGCCCGAGCGGATCCTACAATGAGCAGTTCTTC. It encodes CASSPSGSYNEQFF.

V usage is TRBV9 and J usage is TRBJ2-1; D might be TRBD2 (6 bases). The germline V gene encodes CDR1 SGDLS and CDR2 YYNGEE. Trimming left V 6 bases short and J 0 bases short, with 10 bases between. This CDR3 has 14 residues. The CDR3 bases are TGTGCCAGCAATGGCGGGACCTCCTACAATGAGCAGTTCTTC. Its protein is CASNGGTSYNEQFF.